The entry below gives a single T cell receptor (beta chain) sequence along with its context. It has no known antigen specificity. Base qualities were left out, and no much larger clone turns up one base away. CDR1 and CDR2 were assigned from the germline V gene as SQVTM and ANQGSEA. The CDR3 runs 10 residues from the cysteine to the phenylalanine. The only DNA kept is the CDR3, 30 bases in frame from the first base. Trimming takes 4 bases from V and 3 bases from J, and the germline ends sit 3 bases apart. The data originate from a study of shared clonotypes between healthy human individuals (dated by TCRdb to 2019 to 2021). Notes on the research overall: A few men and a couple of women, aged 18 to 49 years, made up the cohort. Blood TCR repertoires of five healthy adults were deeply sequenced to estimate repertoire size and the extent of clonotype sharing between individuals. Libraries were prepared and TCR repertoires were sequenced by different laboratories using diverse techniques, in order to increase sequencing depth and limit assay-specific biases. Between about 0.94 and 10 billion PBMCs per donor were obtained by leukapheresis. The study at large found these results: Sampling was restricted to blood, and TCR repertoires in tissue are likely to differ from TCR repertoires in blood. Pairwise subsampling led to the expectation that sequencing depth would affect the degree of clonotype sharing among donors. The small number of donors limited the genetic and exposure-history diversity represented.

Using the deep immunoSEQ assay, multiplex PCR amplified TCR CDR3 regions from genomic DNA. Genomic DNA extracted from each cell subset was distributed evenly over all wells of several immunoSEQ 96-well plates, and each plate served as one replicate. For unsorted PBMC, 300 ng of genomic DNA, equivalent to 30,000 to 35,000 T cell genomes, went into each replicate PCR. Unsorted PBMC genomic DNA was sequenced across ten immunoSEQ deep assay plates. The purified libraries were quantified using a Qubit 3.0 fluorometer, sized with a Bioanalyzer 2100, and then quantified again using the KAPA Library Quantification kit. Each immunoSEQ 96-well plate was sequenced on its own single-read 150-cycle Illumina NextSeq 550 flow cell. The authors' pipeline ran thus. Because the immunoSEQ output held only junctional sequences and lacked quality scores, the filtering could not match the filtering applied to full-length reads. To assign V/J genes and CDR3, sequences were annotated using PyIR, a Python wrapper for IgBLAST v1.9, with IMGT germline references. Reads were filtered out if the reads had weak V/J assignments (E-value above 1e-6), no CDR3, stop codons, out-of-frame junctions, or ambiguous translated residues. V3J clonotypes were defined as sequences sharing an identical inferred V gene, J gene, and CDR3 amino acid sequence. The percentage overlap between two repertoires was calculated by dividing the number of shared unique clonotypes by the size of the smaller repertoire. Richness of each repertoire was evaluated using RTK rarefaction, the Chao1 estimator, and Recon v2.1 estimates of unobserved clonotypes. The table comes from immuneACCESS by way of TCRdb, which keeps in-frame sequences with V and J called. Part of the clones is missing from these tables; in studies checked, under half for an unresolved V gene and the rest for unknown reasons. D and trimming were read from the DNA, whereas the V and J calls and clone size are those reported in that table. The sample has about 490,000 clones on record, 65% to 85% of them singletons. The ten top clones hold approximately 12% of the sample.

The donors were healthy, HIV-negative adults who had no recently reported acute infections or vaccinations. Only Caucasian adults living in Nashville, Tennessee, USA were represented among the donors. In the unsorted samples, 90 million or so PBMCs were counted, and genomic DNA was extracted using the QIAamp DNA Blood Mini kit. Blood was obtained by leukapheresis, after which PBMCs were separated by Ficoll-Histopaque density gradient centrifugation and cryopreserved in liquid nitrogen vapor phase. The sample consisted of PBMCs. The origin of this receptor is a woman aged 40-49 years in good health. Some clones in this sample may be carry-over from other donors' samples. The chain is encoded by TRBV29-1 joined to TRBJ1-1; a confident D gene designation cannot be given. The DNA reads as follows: TGCAGCGTTGGGGACACTGAAGCTTTCTTT. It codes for CSVGDTEAFF.